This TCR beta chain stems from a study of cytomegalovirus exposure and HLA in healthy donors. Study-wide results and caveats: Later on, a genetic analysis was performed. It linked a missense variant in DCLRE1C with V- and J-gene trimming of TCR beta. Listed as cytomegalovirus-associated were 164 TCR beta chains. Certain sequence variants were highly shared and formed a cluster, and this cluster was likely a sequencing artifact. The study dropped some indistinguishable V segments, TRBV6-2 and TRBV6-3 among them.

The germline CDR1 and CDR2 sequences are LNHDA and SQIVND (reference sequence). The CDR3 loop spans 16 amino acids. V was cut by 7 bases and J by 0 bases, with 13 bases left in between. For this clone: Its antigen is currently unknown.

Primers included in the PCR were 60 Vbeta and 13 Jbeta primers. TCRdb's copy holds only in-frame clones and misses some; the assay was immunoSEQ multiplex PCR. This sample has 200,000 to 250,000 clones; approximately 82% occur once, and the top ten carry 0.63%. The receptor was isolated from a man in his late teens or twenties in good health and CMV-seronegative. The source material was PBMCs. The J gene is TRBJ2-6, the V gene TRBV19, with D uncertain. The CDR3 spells CASTERLSSGANVLTF. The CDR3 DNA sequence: TGTGCCAGTACCGAGAGGTTGTCCTCTGGGGCCAACGTCCTGACTTTC.